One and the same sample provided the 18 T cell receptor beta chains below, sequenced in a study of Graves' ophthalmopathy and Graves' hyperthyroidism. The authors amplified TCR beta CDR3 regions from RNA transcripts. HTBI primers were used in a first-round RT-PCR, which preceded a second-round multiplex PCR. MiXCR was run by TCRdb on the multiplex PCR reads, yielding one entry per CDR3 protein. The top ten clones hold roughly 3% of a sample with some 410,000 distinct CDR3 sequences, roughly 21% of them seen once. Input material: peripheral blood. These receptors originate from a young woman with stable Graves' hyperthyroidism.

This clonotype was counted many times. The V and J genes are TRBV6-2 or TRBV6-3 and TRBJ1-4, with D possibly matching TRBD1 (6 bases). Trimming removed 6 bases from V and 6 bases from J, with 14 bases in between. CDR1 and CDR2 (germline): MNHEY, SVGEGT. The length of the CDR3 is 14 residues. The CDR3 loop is CASRMDSGYEKLFF. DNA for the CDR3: TGTGCCAGCAGGATGGACAGTGGCTATGAAAAACTGTTTTTT.

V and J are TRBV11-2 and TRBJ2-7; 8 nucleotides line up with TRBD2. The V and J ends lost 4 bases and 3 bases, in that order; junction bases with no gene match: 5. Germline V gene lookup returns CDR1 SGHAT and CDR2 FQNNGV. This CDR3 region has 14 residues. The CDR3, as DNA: TGTGCCAGCAGCTCTGTGGGACTAGGCTACGAGCAGTACTTC. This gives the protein CASSSVGLGYEQYF.

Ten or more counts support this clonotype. The CDR3 coding sequence is TGTGCCAGCAGCTGGGGGACTAGCGCTTACGAGCAGTACTTC. Translating it yields CASSWGTSAYEQYF. The V call is TRBV13, the J call TRBJ2-7; 10 positions match TRBD2. V lost 4 bases to trimming and J lost 4 bases; unmatched junction nucleotides: 4. Germline V gives CDR1 PRHDT, CDR2 FYEKMQ (reference sequence). The CDR3 has 14 amino acids.

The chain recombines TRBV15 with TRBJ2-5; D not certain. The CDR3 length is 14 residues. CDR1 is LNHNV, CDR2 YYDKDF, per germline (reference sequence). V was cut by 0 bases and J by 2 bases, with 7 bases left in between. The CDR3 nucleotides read TGTGCCACCAGCAGAGAGGCGGAACAAGAGACCCAGTACTTC. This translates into CATSREAEQETQYF.

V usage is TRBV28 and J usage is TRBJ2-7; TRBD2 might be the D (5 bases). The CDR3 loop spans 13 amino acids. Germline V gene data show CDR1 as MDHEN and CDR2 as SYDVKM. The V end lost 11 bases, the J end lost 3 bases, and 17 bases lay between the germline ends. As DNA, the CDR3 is TGTGCCGTCACGGAGGACTTGGACTACGAGCAGTACTTC. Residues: CAVTEDLDYEQYF.

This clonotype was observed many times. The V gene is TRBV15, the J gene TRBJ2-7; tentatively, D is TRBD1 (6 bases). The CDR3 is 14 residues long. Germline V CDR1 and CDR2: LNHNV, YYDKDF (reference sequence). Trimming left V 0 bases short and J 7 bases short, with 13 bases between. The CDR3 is CATSRDRWGREQYF. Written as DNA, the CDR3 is TGTGCCACCAGCAGAGATCGTTGGGGGCGAGAGCAGTACTTC.

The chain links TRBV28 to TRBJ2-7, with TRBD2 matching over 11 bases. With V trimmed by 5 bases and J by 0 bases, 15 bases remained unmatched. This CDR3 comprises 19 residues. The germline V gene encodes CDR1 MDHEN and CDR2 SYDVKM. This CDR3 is CASSPRGLAVLRSSYEQYF. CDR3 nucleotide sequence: TGTGCCAGCAGTCCTAGGGGACTAGCGGTGCTTAGGAGCTCCTACGAGCAGTACTTC.

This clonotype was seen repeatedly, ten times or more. CDR3 in DNA: TGTGCCAGCAGCGTAGAACCCAGCTCCTACGAGCAGTACTTC. The encoded protein is CASSVEPSSYEQYF. The chain has TRBV9 and TRBJ2-7; D is ambiguous. With 0 bases removed from V and 0 bases from J, the gap between germline ends came to 7 bases. CDR1 SGDLS and CDR2 YYNGEE come from the germline V gene. CDR3 length: 14 amino acids.

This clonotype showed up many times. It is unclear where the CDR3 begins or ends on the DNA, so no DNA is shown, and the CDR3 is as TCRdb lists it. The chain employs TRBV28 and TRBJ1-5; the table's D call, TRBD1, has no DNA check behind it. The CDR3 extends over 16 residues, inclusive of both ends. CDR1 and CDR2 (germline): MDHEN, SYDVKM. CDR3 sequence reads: CASSSSGIRNNQPQHF.

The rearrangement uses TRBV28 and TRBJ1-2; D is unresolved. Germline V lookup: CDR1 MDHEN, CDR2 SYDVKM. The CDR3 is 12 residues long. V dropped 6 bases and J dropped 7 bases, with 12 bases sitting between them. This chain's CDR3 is CASSLRPSGYTF. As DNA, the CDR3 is TGTGCCAGCAGCCTAAGACCGTCTGGCTACACCTTC.

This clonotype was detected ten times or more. The CDR3 is CASSGGQGFEQYF. The CDR3 coding sequence is TGTGCCAGCAGTGGTGGACAGGGTTTCGAGCAGTACTTC. The V gene is TRBV28, the J gene TRBJ2-7; TRBD1 aligns across 8 bases. After removal of 5 bases from V and 6 bases from J, the junction contained 6 bases not matched to a gene. Looked up from germline, CDR1 is MDHEN and CDR2 is SYDVKM. This CDR3 has 13 amino acids.

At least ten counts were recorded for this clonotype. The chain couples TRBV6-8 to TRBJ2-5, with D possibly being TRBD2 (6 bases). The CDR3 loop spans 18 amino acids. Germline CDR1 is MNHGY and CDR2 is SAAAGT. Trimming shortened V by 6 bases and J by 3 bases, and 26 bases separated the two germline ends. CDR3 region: CASSQKTSSTLKEETQYF. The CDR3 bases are TGTGCCAGCAGCCAAAAGACTAGTTCGACCCTGAAGGAAGAGACCCAGTACTTC.

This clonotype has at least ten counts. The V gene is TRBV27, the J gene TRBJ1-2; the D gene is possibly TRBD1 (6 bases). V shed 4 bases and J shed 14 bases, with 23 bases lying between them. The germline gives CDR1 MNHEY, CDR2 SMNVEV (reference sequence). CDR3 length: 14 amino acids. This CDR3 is CASSSPAHRVESTF. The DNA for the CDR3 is TGTGCCAGCAGTTCCCCCGCCCACAGGGTAGAGAGTACCTTC.

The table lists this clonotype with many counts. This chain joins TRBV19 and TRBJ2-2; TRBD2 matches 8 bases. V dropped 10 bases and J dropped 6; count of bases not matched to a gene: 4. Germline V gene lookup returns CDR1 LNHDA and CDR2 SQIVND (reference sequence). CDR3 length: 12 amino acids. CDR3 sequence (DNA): TGTGCCACTGGACTAGCCCCCGGGGAGCTGTTTTTT. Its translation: CATGLAPGELFF. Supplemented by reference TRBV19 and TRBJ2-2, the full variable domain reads DGGITQSPKYLFRKEGQNVTLSCEQNLNHDAMYWYRQDPGQGLRLIYYSQIVNDFQKGDIAEGYSVSREKKESFPLTVTSAQKNPTAFYLCATGLAPGELFFGEGSRLTVL.

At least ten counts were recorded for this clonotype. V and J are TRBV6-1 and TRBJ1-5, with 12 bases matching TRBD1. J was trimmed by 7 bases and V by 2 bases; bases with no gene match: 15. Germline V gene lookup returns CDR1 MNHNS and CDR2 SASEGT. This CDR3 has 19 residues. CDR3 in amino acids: CASSEWFGTGGARAQPQHF. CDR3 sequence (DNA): TGTGCCAGCAGTGAATGGTTTGGGACAGGGGGCGCAAGGGCACAGCCCCAGCATTTT.

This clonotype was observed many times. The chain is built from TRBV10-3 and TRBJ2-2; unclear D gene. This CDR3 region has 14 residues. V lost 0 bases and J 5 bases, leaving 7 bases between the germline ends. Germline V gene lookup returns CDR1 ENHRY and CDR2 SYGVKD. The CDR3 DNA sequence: TGTGCCATCAGTGAGTCCCGTGATACCGGGGAGCTGTTTTTT. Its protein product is CAISESRDTGELFF.

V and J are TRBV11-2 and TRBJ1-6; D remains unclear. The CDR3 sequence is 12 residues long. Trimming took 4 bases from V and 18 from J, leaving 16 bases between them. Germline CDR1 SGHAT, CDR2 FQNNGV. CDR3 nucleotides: TGTGCCAGCAGCTCCGCTCCGGGCAGTGCCCACTTT. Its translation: CASSSAPGSAHF.

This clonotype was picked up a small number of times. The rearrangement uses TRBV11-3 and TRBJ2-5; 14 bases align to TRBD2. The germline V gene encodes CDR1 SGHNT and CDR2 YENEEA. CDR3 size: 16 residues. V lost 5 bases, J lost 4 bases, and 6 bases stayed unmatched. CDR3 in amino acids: CASSIGTSGSGETQYF. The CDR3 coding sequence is TGTGCCAGCAGCATTGGGACTAGCGGGAGTGGAGAGACCCAGTACTTC. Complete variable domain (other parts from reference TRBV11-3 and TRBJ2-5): EAGVVQSPRYKIIEKKQPVAFWCNPISGHNTLYWYLQNLGQGPELLIRYENEEAVDDSQLPKDRFSAERLKGVDSTLKIQPAELGDSAVYLCASSIGTSGSGETQYFGPGTRLLVL.